Listed below are T cell receptor beta chains from one sample, sequenced in a study of CD8+CD57+ T cells in acquired aplastic anemia. One entry per CDR3 protein, called by TCRdb with MiXCR from the reads. The sample contains over 150,000 distinct CDR3 sequences, 47% of which appear only once. Material for sequencing was sorted CD4+, CD8+, or CD8+CD57+ T cells (not recorded which) from PBMCs. The receptor source for this set is a human donor with aplastic anemia. CDR3s include the opening cysteine and the closing phenylalanine or tryptophan.

j_call,v_call,cdr3_aa
TRBJ2-1,TRBV20-1,CSAKTRFDYNEQFF
TRBJ2-7,TRBV11-2,CASSLDRNSYEQYF
TRBJ2-1,TRBV11-2,CASSLGLAAYNEQFF
TRBJ2-5,TRBV6-5,CASSASLETQYF
TRBJ2-1,TRBV24-1,CATSDFGTGKDNEQFF
TRBJ1-1,TRBV2,CASEAGVWGANTEAFF
TRBJ2-1,TRBV2,CASSFGLNNEQFF
TRBJ2-2,TRBV19,CASTPGYVGELFF
NA,TRBV2,CASRKTVSASYEQYF
TRBJ2-7,TRBV6-5,CASSYTGYEYEQYF
TRBJ1-6,TRBV25-1,CASSDVELGIYNSPLHF
TRBJ2-7,TRBV5-6,CASSLNGAYEQYF
TRBJ1-3,TRBV19,CASSMLPGNTIYF
TRBJ2-2,TRBV2,CASTKKMGGELFF
TRBJ1-3,TRBV7-8,CASSLTGSSGNTIYF
TRBJ2-1,TRBV7-3,CASSSIAGTTYNEQFF
TRBJ1-5,TRBV4-1,CASSQGRDQPQHF
TRBJ2-7,TRBV29-1,CSSYFGVSYEQYF
TRBJ1-5,TRBV24-1,CATTTGSQPQHF
TRBJ1-4,TRBV25-1,CASSSQGSGEKLFF
TRBJ2-7,TRBV10-3,CAIRLGTGYEQYF
TRBJ2-5,TRBV7-8,CASSLDYPPKTQYF
TRBJ1-2,TRBV20-1,CSARGSGYGYTF
TRBJ2-7,TRBV7-2,CASSIWTGKSGYEQYF
TRBJ2-6,TRBV7-3,CTSSPGGNVLTF
TRBJ2-7,TRBV7-9,CASSGLTVRKDYEQYF
TRBJ2-7,TRBV2,CASRLLAPEQYF
TRBJ1-1,TRBV7-8,CASSYILGGATEAFF
TRBJ2-7,TRBV6-2/TRBV6-3,CASSYSDSSKTYEQYF
TRBJ2-7,TRBV20-1,CSARTGRLSYEQYF
TRBJ1-1,TRBV10-2,CASRPGQANTEAFF
TRBJ2-1,TRBV12-3/TRBV12-4,CASSRLTASSYNEQFF
TRBJ1-6,TRBV7-3,CASSLGAAHSPLHF
TRBJ1-5,TRBV28,CASSGGQGAHQPQHF
TRBJ2-5,TRBV5-1,CASSVAGGGWVETQYF
TRBJ1-5,TRBV29-1,CSAAGVGNQPQHF